The 24 T cell receptor beta chains in this list originate from one sample, sequenced in a study of response to subunit inactivated influenza vaccine. TCRdb reprocessed the RT-PCR reads with MiXCR, giving one entry per CDR3 protein. The sample records hundreds of thousands of distinct CDR3 sequences, approximately 14% being singletons. The source was PBMCs from blood, collected around 14 days before vaccination. The receptors here all came from a man between 45 and 60 years old who received an inactivated influenza vaccine.

This clonotype was observed a few times. The chain uses TRBV20-1 and TRBJ2-3; 7 nucleotides match TRBD2. V lost 7 bases and J lost 2; bases outside the gene matches: 6. Germline loops: CDR1 DFQATT, CDR2 SNEGSKA (reference sequence). This CDR3 is 13 amino acids long. This chain's CDR3 is CSVVGGTTDTQYF. The CDR3 DNA follows: TGCAGTGTTGTGGGAGGGACCACAGATACGCAGTATTTT.

This clonotype showed up just a few times. This chain uses TRBV18 with TRBJ2-7; D may correspond to TRBD1 or TRBD2 (7 bases each). The CDR3 sequence is 14 residues long. Trimming shortened V by 3 bases and J by 7 bases, and 16 bases separated the two germline ends. CDR1 and CDR2 from the germline V gene are KGHSH and LQKENI. The CDR3 region is CASSPQGGLGEQYF. The CDR3 nucleotides are TGTGCCAGCTCACCCCAGGGGGGGCTTGGGGAGCAGTACTTC.

This clonotype has a handful of counts. The chain couples TRBV5-1 to TRBJ2-7, with D perhaps TRBD2 (6 bases). V was trimmed by 2 bases and J by 2 bases, leaving 11 bases between them. Looked up from germline, CDR1 is SGHRS and CDR2 is YFSETQ. The CDR3 is made up of 14 amino acids. This CDR3 is CASSFSSGTYEQYF. In DNA, the CDR3 is TGCGCCAGCAGCTTCAGTAGCGGAACCTACGAGCAGTACTTC.

In this sample, this clonotype turned up many times. The V gene is TRBV4-1, the J gene TRBJ2-3; TRBD2 matches 9 bases. The germline V gene encodes CDR1 MGHRA and CDR2 YSYEKL. V dropped 4 bases and J dropped 6; count of bases not matched to a gene: 5. The CDR3 length is 14 residues. The chain's CDR3 is CASSRAGGADTQYF. CDR3 DNA sequence: TGCGCCAGCAGCCGGGCGGGGGGGGCGGATACGCAGTATTTT.

A few counts support this clonotype. The V gene is TRBV5-1, the J gene TRBJ1-2; maybe TRBD1 (6 bases). Trimming pared 0 bases from V and 4 bases from J, leaving 16 bases between. The length of the CDR3 is 16 residues. Germline values: CDR1 SGHRS, CDR2 YFSETQ. The CDR3: CASSLAGDLPLYGYTF. CDR3 in DNA: TGCGCCAGCAGCTTGGCAGGGGACTTACCTCTCTATGGCTACACCTTC.

This clonotype was recorded a few times. The chain is built from TRBV2 and TRBJ1-1, with D possibly being TRBD1 (5 bases). The CDR3 consists of 14 residues. V lost 6 bases and J lost 1, with 12 bases in between. Germline V lookup: CDR1 SNHLY, CDR2 FYNNEI. The CDR3 is CASSAGRTNTEAFF. The DNA for the CDR3 is TGTGCCAGCAGCGCGGGACGGACGAACACTGAAGCTTTCTTT.

This clonotype was seen a handful of times. The chain couples TRBV12-3 or TRBV12-4 to TRBJ2-7, with unresolved D. The CDR3 spans 12 residues. Trimming left V 4 bases short and J 6 bases short, with 10 bases between. In DNA, the CDR3 is TGTGCCAGCAGTTCCGGGTGGGCCGAGCAGTACTTC. It translates to CASSSGWAEQYF.

The chain combines TRBV5-1 with TRBJ2-3; maybe TRBD2 (7 bases). The CDR3 extends over 16 amino acids. V shed 1 base and J shed 0 bases, with 12 bases lying between them. Germline V CDR1 and CDR2: SGHRS, YFSETQ. CDR3 DNA sequence: TGCGCCAGCAGCTTGCGGGGGGCCCTAAGCACAGATACGCAGTATTTT. As protein: CASSLRGALSTDTQYF.

The chain employs TRBV20-1 and TRBJ2-7, with TRBD2 matching 8 bases. V dropped 5 bases and J dropped 2; count of bases not matched to a gene: 11. Germline assignment: CDR1 DFQATT and CDR2 SNEGSKA (reference sequence). This CDR3 spans 15 amino acids. CDR3 sequence reads: CSARKRTSNPYEQYF. The DNA for the CDR3 is TGCAGTGCTCGAAAAAGGACTAGCAACCCCTACGAGCAGTACTTC.

This clonotype was detected many times. This rearrangement joins TRBV7-2 to TRBJ2-7; tentatively, D is TRBD2 (5 bases). The CDR3 runs to 13 residues. V lost 0 bases, J lost 4 bases, and 7 bases lay in between. The germline CDR1 and CDR2 sequences are SGHTA and FQGNSA. The DNA for the CDR3 is TGTGCCAGCAGCTTAGCCGGGGATTACGAGCAGTACTTC. It specifies CASSLAGDYEQYF.

This clonotype was seen more than once but under ten times. The chain employs TRBV25-1 and TRBJ2-1; the match to TRBD1 covers 10 bases. The CDR3 runs 13 residues. V lost 3 bases and J lost 7; bases outside the gene matches: 0. From germline, CDR1 is MGHDK and CDR2 SYGVNS. The CDR3 DNA is TGTGCCAGCAGTGAGGGACAGGGGAATGAGCAGTTCTTC. This translates into CASSEGQGNEQFF.

In its sample, this clonotype was seen a few times. The CDR3, as DNA: TGTGCCAGCAGGTCCCCCCTTAGGGGAATAAGCAATCAGCCCCAGCATTTT. Translating gives CASRSPLRGISNQPQHF. The rearrangement links TRBV6-2 or TRBV6-3 to TRBJ1-5; tentative D call: TRBD1 (5 bases). CDR3 length: 17 residues. V lost 6 bases to trimming and J lost 1 base, with 19 bases between them. The germline CDR1 and CDR2 sequences are MNHEY and SVGEGT.

This rearrangement joins TRBV4-1 to TRBJ1-5; no definite D call. This CDR3 contains 13 residues. Germline CDR1 reads MGHRA; CDR2 reads YSYEKL. V lost 3 bases to trimming and J lost 4 bases, with 7 bases between them. CDR3 amino acids: CASSHRENQPQHF. CDR3 nucleotides: TGCGCCAGCAGCCACCGGGAGAATCAGCCCCAGCATTTT.

This clonotype was detected a few times. The chain employs TRBV28 and TRBJ1-1; D ambiguous. There are 12 residues in the CDR3. CDR1 and CDR2 from the germline V gene are MDHEN and SYDVKM. V lost 9 bases to trimming and J lost 0 bases, with 8 bases between them. The DNA of the CDR3 is TGTGCCAGTCAGAGGATGAACACTGAAGCTTTCTTT. Translating gives CASQRMNTEAFF.

This clonotype was seen a single time. Sequence at one end of the junction differs from germline and may be a read error. V usage is TRBV29-1 and J usage is TRBJ2-7; TRBD2 matches 11 bases. This CDR3 has 14 amino acids. Germline V gives CDR1 SQVTM, CDR2 ANQGSEA. This CDR3 is CIVEGTSGRSEQYF. In DNA form, the CDR3 reads TGCATCGTTGAAGGTACTAGCGGGAGAAGCGAGCAGTACTTC.

In this sample, this clonotype turned up a few times. The genes are TRBV7-9 and TRBJ1-6; D gene uncertain. The CDR3 runs 17 residues. V gave up 2 bases and J gave up 9 bases, with 20 bases separating them. Per the germline V gene, CDR1 is SEHNR and CDR2 is FQNEAQ (reference sequence). The CDR3 region is CASSLLAGPTQSSPLHF. The CDR3 bases are TGTGCCAGCAGCTTACTTGCTGGACCAACCCAAAGTTCACCCCTCCACTTT.

V is TRBV15 and J is TRBJ2-7; D possibly corresponds to TRBD1 (6 bases). The CDR3 extends over 16 amino acids. Between the trimmed V and J ends, which lost 2 bases and 6 bases, there was a span of 20 bases. Germline lookup yields CDR1 LNHNV and CDR2 YYDKDF (reference sequence). The CDR3 loop is CATSRSSRRGSLEQYF. The CDR3 nucleotides are TGTGCCACCAGCAGATCATCGCGAAGGGGGAGTCTCGAGCAGTACTTC.

This clonotype has at least ten counts. This chain connects TRBV4-1 to TRBJ1-2; D is perhaps TRBD1 (5 bases). Looked up from germline, CDR1 is MGHRA and CDR2 is YSYEKL. Trimming pared 0 bases from V and 1 base from J, leaving 9 bases between. CDR3 length equals 15 residues. The CDR3 spells CASSQDSGGNYGYTF. CDR3 in DNA: TGCGCCAGCAGCCAAGATTCTGGGGGTAACTATGGCTACACCTTC.

The table lists this clonotype with many counts. The V and J genes are TRBV28 and TRBJ2-2, with 8 nucleotides matching TRBD2. The CDR3 consists of 13 residues. The germline gives CDR1 MDHEN, CDR2 SYDVKM. Trimming took 8 bases from V and 4 from J; bases not matched to a gene: 3. For the CDR3, the DNA is TGTGCCAGCCATAGCGGGGTCACCGGGGAGCTGTTTTTT. It codes for CASHSGVTGELFF. The full variable domain, completed using reference TRBV28 and TRBJ2-2, is DVKVTQSSRYLVKRTGEKVFLECVQDMDHENMFWYRQDPGLGLRLIYFSYDVKMKEKGDIPEGYSVSREKKERFSLILESASTNQTSMYLCASHSGVTGELFFGEGSRLTVL.

A few counts support this clonotype. The chain recombines TRBV10-3 with TRBJ1-1, with D uncertain. Germline V gene data show CDR1 as ENHRY and CDR2 as SYGVKD. V lost 4 bases to trimming and J lost 6 bases, with 9 bases between them. This CDR3 is 12 amino acids long. The CDR3, as DNA: TGTGCCATCAGTGCGGGCTGGGCTGAAGCTTTCTTT. It specifies CAISAGWAEAFF.

This clonotype was counted only a few times. The chain combines TRBV18 with TRBJ1-5, with D perhaps matching TRBD1 (6 bases). The CDR3 is 15 residues long. CDR1 KGHSH and CDR2 LQKENI come from the germline V gene. Trimming took 6 bases from V and 6 from J, leaving 18 bases between them. The CDR3 sequence: CASSPPGDLSQPQHF. CDR3 coding DNA: TGTGCCAGCTCCCCGCCAGGGGACTTGAGTCAGCCCCAGCATTTT.

This clonotype occurred many times. The chain employs TRBV29-1 and TRBJ2-7, with 9 bases aligning to TRBD1. In germline, CDR1 is SQVTM, CDR2 ANQGSEA. V lost 7 bases and J lost 2; bases outside the gene matches: 12. CDR3 size: 15 residues. The CDR3 sequence is CSAELRDRATYEQYF. As DNA, the CDR3 is TGCAGCGCTGAGCTCCGGGACAGGGCCACCTACGAGCAGTACTTC.

The chain employs TRBV20-1 and TRBJ2-1, with D possibly TRBD1 on 6 matching bases. Trimming removed 4 bases at V and 7 bases at J, with 17 bases between. Germline V gene sequence: CDR1 DFQATT, CDR2 SNEGSKA (reference sequence). There are 14 residues in the CDR3. CDR3 sequence: CSAKRAPTGNEQFF. CDR3 bases: TGCAGTGCTAAACGAGCGCCCACAGGGAATGAGCAGTTCTTC.

The genes are TRBV5-1 and TRBJ2-3; no clear D. V gave up 2 bases and J gave up 2 bases, with 12 bases separating them. In germline, CDR1 is SGHRS, CDR2 YFSETQ. CDR3 length: 15 amino acids. DNA of the CDR3: TGCGCCAGCAGCTTAGGATCTACTGTCACAGATACGCAGTATTTT. This translates into CASSLGSTVTDTQYF.